One and the same sample provided the 5 T cell receptor beta chains below, sequenced in a study of beta chain features in type 1 diabetes. TCRB transcripts that were expressed got sequenced, as all of the isolated RNA had been reverse transcribed. Profiling relied on immunoSEQ multiplex PCR, and the TCRdb table lists in-frame clones only, not all of them. Among hundreds of thousands of clones listed, 68% were seen once. The sequencing sample was made of naive CD4+ T cells from blood. The receptors shown here come from a man aged 25 to 45 in good health.

The V and J genes are TRBV23-1 and TRBJ2-7; D may match TRBD1 or TRBD2 (5 bases each). TRBV23-1 is assigned to the ORF class and has an uncertain function. This CDR3 region has 15 residues. The ends were cut back, 4 bases at V and 0 bases at J, with 13 bases in the middle. The CDR3 DNA reads TGCGCCAGCAGTCCCGGGACGAATAGCTCCTACGAGCAGTACTTC. It specifies CASSPGTNSSYEQYF.

The gene calls are TRBV4-3 and TRBJ2-7; 7 positions agree with TRBD1. The J segment lost 2 bases and the V segment lost 0 bases, leaving 4 bases of the junction unmatched. Germline V lookup: CDR1 LGHNA, CDR2 YSLEER. CDR3 size: 15 residues. The CDR3 DNA reads as TGCGCCAGCAGCCAAGATGCCCAGGGGGCCTACGAGCAGTACTTC. It is translated as CASSQDAQGAYEQYF.

The genes are TRBV11-2 and TRBJ2-7; TRBD2 matches 9 bases. Trimming cost V 5 bases and J 6 bases; bases outside gene matches: 5. This CDR3 is built from 13 residues. Germline V gene lookup returns CDR1 SGHAT and CDR2 FQNNGV. CDR3 in DNA: TGTGCCAGCAGCATCTTAGCGGGAGCCGAGCAGTACTTC. It codes for CASSILAGAEQYF.

The genes are TRBV5-6 and TRBJ2-1, with D perhaps matching TRBD2 (5 bases). This CDR3 has 15 amino acids. CDR1 and CDR2 (germline): SGHDT, YYEEEE. V lost 4 bases and J 0 bases, leaving 11 bases between the germline ends. The CDR3 protein is CASSHGTSSYNEQFF. CDR3 DNA: TGTGCCAGCAGCCACGGAACTAGCTCCTACAATGAGCAGTTCTTC.

The chain uses TRBV5-6 and TRBJ2-7, with D perhaps TRBD1 or TRBD2 (5 bases each). The CDR3 runs to 16 residues. Germline V gives CDR1 SGHDT, CDR2 YYEEEE. The germline V and J ends were trimmed by 4 bases and 2 bases, with 19 bases remaining between them. The CDR3 spells CASSPQTGRSPYEQYF. The CDR3 nucleotides are TGTGCCAGCAGCCCCCAAACGGGGCGATCCCCCTACGAGCAGTACTTC.